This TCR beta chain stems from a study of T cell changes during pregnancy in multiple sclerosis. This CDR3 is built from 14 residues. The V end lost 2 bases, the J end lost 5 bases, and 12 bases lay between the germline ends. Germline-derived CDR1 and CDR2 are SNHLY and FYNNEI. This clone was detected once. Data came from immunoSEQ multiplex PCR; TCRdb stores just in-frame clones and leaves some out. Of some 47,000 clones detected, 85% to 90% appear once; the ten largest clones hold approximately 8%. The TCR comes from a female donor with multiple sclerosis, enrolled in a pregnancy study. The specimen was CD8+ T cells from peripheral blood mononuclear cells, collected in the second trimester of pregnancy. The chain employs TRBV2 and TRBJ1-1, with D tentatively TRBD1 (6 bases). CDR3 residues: CASSEFGQRTEAFF. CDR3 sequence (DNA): TGTGCCAGCAGTGAATTTGGACAGAGGACTGAAGCTTTCTTT.